This TCR beta chain was identified in a study of beta chain features in type 1 diabetes. Study details: Investigators examined around 98 million sorted cells across all samples.

Expressed TCRB transcripts got sequenced, as all isolated RNA was reverse transcribed. Generated by immunoSEQ multiplex PCR, the TCRdb table keeps only in-frame clones and is missing some. The table lists 310,000 or so clones, around 10% of them singletons. The sample comprised naive CD4+ T cells from blood. This TCR came from a woman in her 30s in good health.

The CDR3 DNA sequence: TGTGCCAGCATCATGGCAGCGGACTACGACAATGAGCAGTTCTTC. Its translation: CASIMAADYDNEQFF. The chain carries TRBV28 and TRBJ2-1; D may be TRBD2 (6 bases). The germline V and J ends were trimmed by 7 bases and 5 bases, with 18 bases remaining between them. Germline values: CDR1 MDHEN, CDR2 SYDVKM. The CDR3 covers 15 residues.